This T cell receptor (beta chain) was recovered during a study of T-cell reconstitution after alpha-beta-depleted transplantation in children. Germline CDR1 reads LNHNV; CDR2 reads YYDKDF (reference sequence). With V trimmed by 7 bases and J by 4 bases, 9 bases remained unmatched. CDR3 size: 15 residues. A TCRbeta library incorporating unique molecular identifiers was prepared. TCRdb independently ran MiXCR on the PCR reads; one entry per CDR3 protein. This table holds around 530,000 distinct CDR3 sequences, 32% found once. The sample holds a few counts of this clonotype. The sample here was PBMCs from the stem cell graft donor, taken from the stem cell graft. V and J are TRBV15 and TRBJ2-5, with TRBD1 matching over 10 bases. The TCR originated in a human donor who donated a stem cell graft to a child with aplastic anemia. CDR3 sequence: CATKEGQGIRETQYF. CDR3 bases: TGTGCCACCAAGGAGGGACAGGGGATCCGAGAGACCCAGTACTTC.